This T cell receptor (beta chain) was recorded in a study of T cell responses to AZD1222 COVID-19 vaccine. Sequencing was performed with immunoSEQ multiplex PCR; in TCRdb, only in-frame clones are kept and a portion is missing. The sample yields about 120,000 clones, around 86% seen once. The trim removed 1 base at V and 1 base at J, leaving 2 bases unmatched. The CDR3 length is 16 residues. CDR1 is LGHNA and CDR2 is YNFKEQ in the germline V gene. The sample here was peripheral blood, taken on day 0 of AZD1222 vaccination. This chain joins TRBV4-2 and TRBJ2-4, with 9 nucleotides matching TRBD2. The receptor was isolated from an adult in good health. For the CDR3, the DNA is TGTGCCAGCAGCCAAGGGCTAGCGGGGGCCAAAAACATTCAGTACTTC. Its translation is CASSQGLAGAKNIQYF.